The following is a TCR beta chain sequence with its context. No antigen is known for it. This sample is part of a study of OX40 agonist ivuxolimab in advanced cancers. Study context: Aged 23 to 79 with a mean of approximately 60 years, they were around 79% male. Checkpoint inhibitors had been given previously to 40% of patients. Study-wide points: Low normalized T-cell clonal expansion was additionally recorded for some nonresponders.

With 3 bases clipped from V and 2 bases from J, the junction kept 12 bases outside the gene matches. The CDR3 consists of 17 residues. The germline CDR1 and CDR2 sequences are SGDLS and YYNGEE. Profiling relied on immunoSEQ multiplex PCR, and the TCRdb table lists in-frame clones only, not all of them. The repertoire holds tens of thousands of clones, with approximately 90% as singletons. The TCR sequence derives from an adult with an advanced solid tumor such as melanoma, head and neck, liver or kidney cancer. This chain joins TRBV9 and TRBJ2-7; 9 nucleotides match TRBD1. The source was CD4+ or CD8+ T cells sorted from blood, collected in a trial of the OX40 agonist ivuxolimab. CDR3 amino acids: CASSDSRTGDGTYEQYF. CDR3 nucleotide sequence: TGTGCCAGCAGCGATTCCAGGACAGGGGACGGGACCTACGAGCAGTACTTC. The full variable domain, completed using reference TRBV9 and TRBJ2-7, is DSGVTQTPKHLITATGQRVTLRCSPRSGDLSVYWYQQSLDQGLQFLIQYYNGEERAKGNILERFSAQQFPDLHSELNLSSLELGDSALYFCASSDSRTGDGTYEQYFGPGTRLTVT.